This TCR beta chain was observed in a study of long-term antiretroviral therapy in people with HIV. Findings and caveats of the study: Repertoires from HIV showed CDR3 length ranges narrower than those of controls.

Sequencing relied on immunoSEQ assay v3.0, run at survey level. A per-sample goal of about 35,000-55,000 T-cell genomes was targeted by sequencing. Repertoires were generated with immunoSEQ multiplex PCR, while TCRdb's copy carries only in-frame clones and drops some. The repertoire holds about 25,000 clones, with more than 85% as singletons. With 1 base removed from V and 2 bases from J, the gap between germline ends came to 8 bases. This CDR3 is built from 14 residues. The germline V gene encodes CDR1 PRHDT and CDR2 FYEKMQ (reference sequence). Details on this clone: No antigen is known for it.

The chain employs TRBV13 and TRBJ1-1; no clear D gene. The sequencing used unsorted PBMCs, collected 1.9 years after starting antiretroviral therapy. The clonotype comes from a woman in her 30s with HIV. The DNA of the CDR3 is TGTGCCAGCAGCTTAGAGGGTACCAACACTGAAGCTTTCTTT. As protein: CASSLEGTNTEAFF.